The 5 T cell receptor delta chains below all came from one sample that was sequenced in a study of gamma-delta T cells after stem cell transplantation. TCRdb re-called the RT-PCR reads through CATT. The top ten hold roughly a quarter of the sample, which has over a thousand delta-chain clones, over 8% seen once. The sample consisted of gamma-delta T cells. Receptor source: a human donor. It is not recorded whose cells these are; they may come from a transplant donor.

In the case of this clone: This sequence may be a read error, since a much larger clone differs from it by one base. Within the sample, other DNA sequences also encode this same CDR3. The chain carries TRDV2 and TRDJ1, with 7 bases matching TRDD3. Germline-derived CDR1 and CDR2 are GEAIGNYY and EKD. V lost 0 bases and J lost 0; bases outside the gene matches: 12. The CDR3 has 18 amino acids. Written as DNA, the CDR3 is TGTGCCTGTGACACCGTGAGCGGGGGATCCGTCTACACCGATAAACTCATCTTT. Translation: CACDTVSGGSVYTDKLIF.

This clone has only a few counts. With a far larger clone one base away, a read error is the likely cause. The chain links TRDV2 to TRDJ1; 8 nucleotides agree with TRDD3. The V segment lost 4 bases and the J segment 0 bases; nucleotides outside the gene matches: 12. Per germline, CDR1 GEAIGNYY and CDR2 EKD. The CDR3 runs to 17 residues. For the CDR3, the DNA is TGTGCCTGTGAAAGATTACTGGGGGGCCGGTACACCGATAAACTCATCTTT. Translating gives CACERLLGGRYTDKLIF.

This clone was found a few times. The V gene is TRDV2, the J gene TRDJ1; 7 bases agree with TRDD3. The germline V gene has CDR1 GEAIGNYY and CDR2 EKD. V was clipped by 2 bases and J by 0 bases; unmatched bases: 11. The CDR3 runs to 17 residues. The CDR3 nucleotides read TGTGCCTGTGACAGGCTGGGTGGGGGACACTACACCGATAAACTCATCTTT. It codes for CACDRLGGGHYTDKLIF.

This clone was found a few times. This DNA's translation differs at residue 14 from TCRdb's protein, which comes from a much larger clone; a read error is likely, and the protein shown is translated from the DNA. The rearrangement joins TRDV2 to TRDJ3, with 10 positions matching TRDD3. The germline V gene encodes CDR1 GEAIGNYY and CDR2 EKD. The CDR3 covers 20 residues. For the CDR3, the DNA is TGTGCCTGTGACACGGGTACTGGGGGATTACGCTCCTGGGGCACCCGACAGATGTTTTTC. Its translation is CACDTGTGGLRSWGTRQMFF.

For this clone: A read error may account for a junction end that differs from germline. The chain's CDR3 is CACDTAPDGGSVIGWDNRQMFF. The CDR3, as DNA: TGTGCCTGTGACACCGCTCCGGATGGGGGATCCGTGATCGGGTGGGACAACCGACAGATGTTTTTC. This chain joins TRDV2 and TRDJ3; 8 bases are a match to TRDD3. This CDR3 region has 22 residues. Looked up from germline, CDR1 is GEAIGNYY and CDR2 is EKD.